This TCR beta chain is from a study of T cells in Graves' hyperthyroidism and ophthalmopathy. No ophthalmopathy progression within 18 months constituted stable Graves' hyperthyroidism. This clonotype occurred many times. TCR beta CDR3 region amplification was performed from RNA transcripts. During a first-round RT-PCR of the TCR CDR3, the HTBI primer set was used. TCRdb used MiXCR to reprocess the multiplex PCR reads, holding one entry per CDR3 protein. The profile shows 610,000 or so distinct CDR3 sequences, more than 45% of them singletons. The TCR originated in a woman between 18 and 30 years old with Graves' hyperthyroidism. Source material: peripheral blood or thyroid tissue (not recorded which).

This CDR3 reads CSATGEEQYF. The CDR3 DNA sequence: TGCAGTGCCACAGGGGAAGAGCAGTACTTC. This chain links TRBV20-1 with TRBJ2-7; the match to TRBD1 covers 7 bases. The CDR3 is 10 amino acids. The J segment lost 7 bases and the V segment lost 6 bases, leaving 3 bases of the junction unmatched. Germline lookup yields CDR1 DFQATT and CDR2 SNEGSKA (reference sequence).